One and the same sample provided the 16 T cell receptor beta chains below, sequenced in a study of T-cell memory formation after mild COVID-19. TCRdb itself ran the 5' RACE reads through MiXCR, one entry per CDR3 protein. This table has 55,000 to 80,000 distinct CDR3 sequences, about 9.4% appearing once. Sequenced input: PBMCs or a T cell subset sorted from them (not recorded which). All receptors derive from a man younger than 35 who had mild COVID-19 (a few samples of this study predate the infection). Cell type and time point are not known.

The chain couples TRBV7-2 to TRBJ2-5; TRBD2 aligns across 8 bases. The J segment lost 5 bases and the V segment lost 8 bases, leaving 13 bases of the junction unmatched. The CDR3 runs to 15 residues. Germline V gene data show CDR1 as SGHTA and CDR2 as FQGNSA. The DNA of the CDR3 is TGTGCCAGCCGACCCTCAGCGGGGGTGTGGGAGACCCAGTACTTC. Translated, it gives CASRPSAGVWETQYF. Full variable domain (rest looked up from reference TRBV7-2 and TRBJ2-5): GAGVSQSPSNKVTEKGKDVELRCDPISGHTALYWYRQSLGQGLEFLIYFQGNSAPDKSGLPSDRFSAERTGGSVSTLTIQRTQQEDSAVYLCASRPSAGVWETQYFGPGTRLLVL.

This clonotype was detected only a few times. This sequence joins TRBV5-5 and TRBJ2-7; D not resolved. Germline CDR1 is SGHKS and CDR2 is YYEKEE (reference sequence). The CDR3 contains 17 residues. Between the trimmed V and J ends, which lost 3 bases and 2 bases, there was a span of 21 bases. The CDR3 loop is CASSSRMASGRTYEQYF. Here the CDR3 DNA reads TGTGCCAGCAGCTCCCGGATGGCCTCCGGCCGTACCTACGAGCAGTACTTC.

This clonotype was observed a handful of times. The J gene is TRBJ2-5, the V gene TRBV7-2, with D possibly being TRBD2 (6 bases). The CDR3 runs 15 residues. Germline loops: CDR1 SGHTA, CDR2 FQGNSA. V shed 1 base and J shed 5 bases, with 14 bases lying between them. The DNA for the CDR3 is TGTGCCAGCAGCTTAGTCGGGACTCAGCAGGAGACCCAGTACTTC. Residues: CASSLVGTQQETQYF. The complete variable domain, with remaining parts taken from reference TRBV7-2 and TRBJ2-5, reads GAGVSQSPSNKVTEKGKDVELRCDPISGHTALYWYRQSLGQGLEFLIYFQGNSAPDKSGLPSDRFSAERTGGSVSTLTIQRTQQEDSAVYLCASSLVGTQQETQYFGPGTRLLVL.

This clonotype was recorded a few times. The rearrangement uses TRBV4-2 and TRBJ2-5; D ambiguous. Trimming cost V 1 base and J 5 bases, with 17 bases left between them. The CDR3 runs to 16 residues. Germline V CDR1 and CDR2: LGHNA, YNFKEQ. The CDR3 DNA sequence: TGTGCCAGCAGCCAAGCGGTCGGGTCGCCTGAGGAGACCCAGTACTTC. Amino acids: CASSQAVGSPEETQYF.

This chain connects TRBV28 to TRBJ1-5; 7 bases are shared with TRBD1. With V trimmed by 3 bases and J by 8 bases, 10 bases remained unmatched. Germline V CDR1 and CDR2: MDHEN, SYDVKM. The CDR3 consists of 15 residues. In nucleotides, the CDR3 is TGTGCCAGCAGTTTGGCCAGGGGGAGGAATGAGCCCCAGCATTTT. This translates into CASSLARGRNEPQHF.

This CDR3 reads CASSFRGSNSEQFF. As DNA, the CDR3 is TGTGCCAGCAGCTTTAGGGGTAGTAACAGTGAGCAGTTCTTC. This rearrangement joins TRBV7-2 to TRBJ2-1; D may be TRBD1 (5 bases). Trimming removed 3 bases at V and 9 bases at J, with 15 bases between. CDR1 SGHTA and CDR2 FQGNSA come from the germline V gene. The CDR3 extends over 14 amino acids. The full variable domain, with the rest looked up from reference TRBV7-2 and TRBJ2-1, is GAGVSQSPSNKVTEKGKDVELRCDPISGHTALYWYRQSLGQGLEFLIYFQGNSAPDKSGLPSDRFSAERTGGSVSTLTIQRTQQEDSAVYLCASSFRGSNSEQFFGPGTRLTVL.

In this sample, this clonotype turned up many times. This chain connects TRBV9 to TRBJ2-5; 10 bases are a match to TRBD2. Germline V lookup: CDR1 SGDLS, CDR2 YYNGEE. Unmatched junction bases numbered 2, after V lost 2 bases and J lost 1 base. The CDR3 loop spans 15 amino acids. CDR3: CASSVRTSGQETQYF. The CDR3 bases are TGTGCCAGCAGCGTTAGGACTAGCGGCCAAGAGACCCAGTACTTC.

This clonotype was seen a few times. This rearrangement joins TRBV6-2 or TRBV6-3 to TRBJ2-4, with D uncertain. This CDR3 region has 14 residues. V was trimmed by 8 bases and J by 1 base, leaving 12 bases between them. Looked up from germline, CDR1 is MNHEY and CDR2 is SVGEGT. The DNA for the CDR3 is TGTGCCAGCTCCCGATTCACGGCCAAAAACATTCAGTACTTC. Protein product: CASSRFTAKNIQYF.

The V call is TRBV14, the J call TRBJ1-1, with no clear D. V was clipped by 4 bases and J by 3 bases, with 9 bases between them. The germline V gene has CDR1 SGHDN and CDR2 FVKESK. This CDR3 comprises 13 residues. Here the CDR3 DNA reads TGTGCCAGCAGCCGGTTCACATACACTGAAGCTTTCTTT. This sequence encodes CASSRFTYTEAFF.

This clonotype was recorded many times. The chain has TRBV7-2 and TRBJ2-7; 8 bases are shared with TRBD2. CDR1 is SGHTA and CDR2 is FQGNSA in the germline V gene. With V trimmed by 2 bases and J by 1 base, 4 bases remained unmatched. The CDR3 totals 15 residues. The CDR3 DNA reads as TGTGCCAGCAGCTTAAGGGCTAGCGGGTCCTACGAGCAGTACTTC. Translated: CASSLRASGSYEQYF.

This clonotype was counted between two and nine times. The rearrangement uses TRBV20-1 and TRBJ2-3; TRBD2 agrees at 9 bases. With 1 base clipped from V and 4 bases from J, the junction kept 6 bases outside the gene matches. This CDR3 contains 15 residues. The germline V gene encodes CDR1 DFQATT and CDR2 SNEGSKA (reference sequence). Here the CDR3 DNA reads TGCAGTGCTAGAGGTGATGCGGGGGGGCCAGATACGCAGTATTTT. This translates into CSARGDAGGPDTQYF.

By sample fraction, this clonotype is medium-sized. The chain couples TRBV5-5 to TRBJ2-1, with D perhaps matching TRBD1 or TRBD2 (5 bases each). Per germline, CDR1 SGHKS and CDR2 YYEKEE (reference sequence). Trimming took 1 base from V and 7 from J, leaving 9 bases between them. This CDR3 has 13 residues. The CDR3 DNA reads as TGTGCCAGCAGCTTGACTTGGGGGAATGAGCAGTTCTTC. Translation: CASSLTWGNEQFF.

The chain carries TRBV20-1 and TRBJ2-7; D may be TRBD2 (6 bases). The germline gives CDR1 DFQATT, CDR2 SNEGSKA (reference sequence). The CDR3 runs to 14 residues. Trimming left V 3 bases short and J 0 bases short, with 12 bases between. The CDR3 DNA reads TGCAGTGCTAGCGGGGGTCTGAGCTCCTACGAGCAGTACGTC. It translates to CSASGGLSSYEQYV.

This clonotype has only a few counts. The J gene is TRBJ1-1, the V gene TRBV15, with no clear D. The CDR3 contains 12 residues. Germline lookup yields CDR1 LNHNV and CDR2 YYDKDF (reference sequence). V was cut by 0 bases and J by 11 bases, with 10 bases left in between. DNA of the CDR3: TGTGCCACCAGCAGAGATCATAGGTTGGCTTTCTTT. Protein product: CATSRDHRLAFF.

This clonotype showed up just a few times. V and J are TRBV24-1 and TRBJ2-5; 8 bases are a match to TRBD1. Losses at the gene ends were 3 bases for V and 4 bases for J; bases not matched to a gene: 0. Germline values: CDR1 KGHDR, CDR2 SFDVKD. This CDR3 region has 13 residues. The CDR3 sequence: CATSDDRGETQYF. CDR3 DNA sequence: TGTGCCACCAGTGATGACAGGGGAGAGACCCAGTACTTC.

The chain uses TRBV12-1 and TRBJ2-5; TRBD2, as called in the table, went unchecked against the DNA. TRBV12-1 is an annotated pseudogene. The CDR3 totals 14 residues. The CDR3: CARPRCVCGETQYF. The CDR3 DNA reads TGTGCCAGACCGCGATGTGTTTGCGGGGAGACCCAGTACTTC.